This T cell receptor beta chain emerged from a study of cytomegalovirus exposure and HLA in healthy donors. Germline-derived CDR1 and CDR2 are MNHNS and SASEGT. V lost 2 bases to trimming and J lost 0 bases, with 11 bases between them. The CDR3 length is 15 residues. The PCR ran on 60 Vbeta and 13 Jbeta primers. Sequenced by immunoSEQ multiplex PCR; TCRdb stores in-frame clones only, minus some. The sample comprises tens of thousands of clones, around 81% of which are singletons, and approximately 5.9% rests with the top ten. The sequenced sample was PBMCs. The V call is TRBV6-1, the J call TRBJ2-7; TRBD2 is a possible D gene (6 bases). The sequence was obtained from a male donor in good health and CMV-seronegative. The CDR3 here is CASSESPGSSYEQYF. The CDR3 DNA reads TGTGCCAGCAGTGAAAGCCCCGGGAGCTCCTACGAGCAGTACTTC.